This passage covers 4 T cell receptor beta chains from one sample sequenced in a study of OX40 agonist ivuxolimab in advanced cancers. The data were produced by immunoSEQ multiplex PCR, yet TCRdb's version contains in-frame clones alone and is incomplete. This sample has some 43,000 clones; roughly 89% occur once, and the top ten carry about a tenth. This material consisted of CD4+ or CD8+ T cells sorted from blood, taken in a trial of the OX40 agonist ivuxolimab. These receptors were obtained from an adult with an advanced solid tumor such as melanoma, head and neck, liver or kidney cancer.

The rearrangement links TRBV5-6 to TRBJ2-2; D is perhaps TRBD2 (5 bases). Germline lookup yields CDR1 SGHDT and CDR2 YYEEEE. This CDR3 comprises 13 residues. V was pared by 5 bases and J by 5 bases, with 10 bases between. This CDR3 reads CASSPGRTGELFF. DNA of the CDR3: TGTGCCAGCAGTCCGGGGAGAACCGGGGAGCTGTTTTTT. Looking up the rest from reference TRBV5-6 and TRBJ2-2 gives the full variable domain: DAGVTQSPTHLIKTRGQQVTLRCSPKSGHDTVSWYQQALGQGPQFIFQYYEEEERQRGNFPDRFSGHQFPNYSSELNVNALLLGDSALYLCASSPGRTGELFFGEGSRLTVL.

The chain employs TRBV12-5 and TRBJ1-1; no definite D call. The CDR3 has 13 amino acids. Trimming took 6 bases from V and 3 from J, leaving 11 bases between them. The germline V gene encodes CDR1 LGHNT and CDR2 FRNRAP. The chain's CDR3 is CASGLEGYTEAFF. Here the CDR3 DNA reads TGTGCTAGTGGCCTGGAAGGCTACACTGAAGCTTTCTTT.

The CDR3 DNA sequence: TGTGCCAGCAGCTACCCCCGCTTGGATACGCAGTATTTT. This sequence encodes CASSYPRLDTQYF. The V call is TRBV7-8, the J call TRBJ2-3; D call uncertain. The V gene lost 4 bases and the J gene lost 6 bases, with 11 bases spanning the gap. This CDR3 has 13 residues. Germline V gene sequence: CDR1 SGHVS, CDR2 FQNEAQ. The full variable domain, its missing parts supplied by reference TRBV7-8 and TRBJ2-3, is GAGVSQSPRYKVAKRGQDVALRCDPISGHVSLFWYQQALGQGPEFLTYFQNEAQLDKSGLPSDRFFAERPEGSVSTLKIQRTQQEDSAVYLCASSYPRLDTQYFGPGTRLTVL.

V and J are TRBV28 and TRBJ2-3; 14 bases agree with TRBD2. From germline, CDR1 is MDHEN and CDR2 SYDVKM. J lost 0 bases, V lost 3 bases, and 5 bases had no gene match. The CDR3 is made up of 18 amino acids. The CDR3 bases are TGTGCCAGCAGTTTTGGGACTAGCGGGGGAGCTAGCACAGATACGCAGTATTTT. It encodes CASSFGTSGGASTDTQYF.